The entry that follows covers one T cell receptor (beta chain) sequence. The read terminates 3 residues ahead of where the CDR3 ends, so the germline J gene completes it. This record belongs to a study of Tregs in tolerant kidney transplant recipients. TCRdb's copy holds only in-frame clones and misses some; the assay was immunoSEQ multiplex PCR. Its table records over 25,000 clones. Germline values: CDR1 SNHLY, CDR2 FYNNEI. With 10 bases clipped from V and 5 bases from J, the junction kept 14 bases outside the gene matches. The CDR3 totals 14 residues. The TCR originated in a human donor who received a combined kidney and bone marrow transplant. The sequences come from CD8+ T cells from blood, collected before the transplant. The rearrangement joins TRBV2 to TRBJ2-7; 7 nucleotides line up with TRBD2. The chain's CDR3 is CATRRESGNHEQYF. The sequenced part of the CDR3 DNA is TGTGCCACCCGGCGTGAGAGCGGGAATCACGAG.